This T cell receptor (beta chain) was identified during a study of human T cells and chemical hapten exposure. Across the study: Sensitization involved placing 2% DPC onto a roughly 2 cm by roughly 2 cm region of upper inner arm skin. Patients, predominantly female, presented with alopecia areata, totalis or universalis.

TCRdb reanalysed the RACE reads using MiXCR and keeps one entry per CDR3 protein. The data show approximately 43,000 distinct CDR3 sequences, with 4% seen just once and roughly 24% held by the top ten. V dropped 2 bases and J dropped 0 bases, with 14 bases sitting between them. CDR1 is MNHNY, CDR2 SVGAGI, per germline (reference sequence). The CDR3 totals 17 residues. Study-wide results and caveats: The study found expanded TCRs formed significantly more large CDR3 similarity clusters than controls. With regard to DPC sensitization, TCRs above 1 in 1000 frequency did not change.

This clonotype was seen at least ten times. Its antigen is currently unknown. Time point here: patch test 1, 2 weeks after DPC sensitization. This sample's treatment: therapeutic diphenylcyclopropenone sensitization with weekly scalp DPC. Whole blood, unfractionated, served as the material for total RNA extraction. The chain recombines TRBV6-6 with TRBJ2-1; D unresolved. The starting material was whole blood, obtained in connection with sensitization to the hapten diphenylcyclopropenone (DPC). This clonotype was obtained from a man aged 50 to 60 with alopecia areata. Some clones in this sample may be carry-over from other donors' samples. DNA for the CDR3: TGTGCCAGCAGTTACCCGACCGGCAGTAGCTCCTACAATGAGCAGTTCTTC. Its translation: CASSYPTGSSSYNEQFF.